Shown below are 18 T cell receptor beta chains from a single sample sequenced in a study of early T cells in non-severe SARS-CoV-2 infection. TCRdb re-analysed the 5' RACE reads in MiXCR, keeping a single row per CDR3 protein. The sample includes some 67,000 distinct CDR3 sequences, about an eighth of them seen just once. The sequenced sample consisted of whole blood. All receptors derive from an adult who was a healthcare worker with PCR-confirmed SARS-CoV-2 infection or an uninfected control (not recorded which).

The chain carries TRBV9 and TRBJ2-2; TRBD1 is a possible D gene (5 bases). The CDR3 has 18 residues. Germline CDR1 is SGDLS and CDR2 is YYNGEE. Trimming left V 4 bases short and J 7 bases short, with 26 bases between. This CDR3 reads CASSSKGGAGSIIGELFF. The CDR3 DNA reads as TGTGCCAGCAGCTCGAAAGGTGGGGCCGGCAGCATCATCGGGGAGCTGTTTTTT.

The chain joins TRBV12-3 or TRBV12-4 to TRBJ1-2; D remains unclear. The ends were cut back, 5 bases at V and 6 bases at J, with 16 bases in the middle. This CDR3 is 14 amino acids long. The CDR3 bases are TGTGCCAGCAGTCCCCAGATAGGGTCCCATGGCTACACCTTC. This translates into CASSPQIGSHGYTF.

The chain combines TRBV12-3 or TRBV12-4 with TRBJ1-3, with D uncertain. The CDR3 loop spans 14 amino acids. With 2 bases removed from V and 3 bases from J, the gap between germline ends came to 8 bases. The CDR3, as DNA: TGTGCCAGCAGTTTAAGAGACATTGGAAACACCATATATTTT. It is translated as CASSLRDIGNTIYF.

This clonotype has a handful of counts. The V and J genes are TRBV20-1 and TRBJ1-4; 9 bases line up with TRBD1. Germline CDR1 DFQATT, CDR2 SNEGSKA (reference sequence). After removal of 6 bases from V and 0 bases from J, the junction contained 8 bases not matched to a gene. This CDR3 has 16 residues. The CDR3 spells CSATGTGYSTNEKLFF. The CDR3 bases are TGCAGTGCGACGGGGACAGGGTACTCAACTAATGAAAAACTGTTTTTT.

This clonotype was observed a few times. This chain connects TRBV2 to TRBJ2-5; a weak D match, TRBD2 (5 bases). The germline V gene has CDR1 SNHLY and CDR2 FYNNEI. There are 16 residues in the CDR3. Trimming stripped 5 bases from V and 2 bases from J, with 18 bases between. This chain's CDR3 is CASSLITSYTQETQYF. The CDR3 nucleotides read TGTGCCAGCAGTTTGATTACTAGTTATACGCAAGAGACCCAGTACTTC.

This chain connects TRBV6-5 to TRBJ1-5, with D tentatively TRBD1 (5 bases). Germline V lookup: CDR1 MNHEY, CDR2 SVGAGI. Trimming pared 4 bases from V and 8 bases from J, leaving 12 bases between. The CDR3 contains 13 residues. CDR3 amino acids: CASSSGHGEPQHF. For the CDR3, the DNA is TGTGCCAGCAGTTCAGGGCACGGAGAGCCCCAGCATTTT.

A note on this clonotype: Mismatch with germline at one junction end may stem from a read error. V gene TRBV29-1 combines with J gene TRBJ2-7; D call uncertain. Germline loops: CDR1 SQVTM, CDR2 ANQGSEA. The CDR3 is 12 residues long. DNA for the CDR3: TGCGGCGTTGAGGTCAGTTCCTACGAGCAGTACTTC. Its protein is CGVEVSSYEQYF.

This clonotype was counted many times. This chain links TRBV7-8 with TRBJ2-2; TRBD1 is a possible D gene (5 bases). Trimming took off 0 bases at V and 6 bases at J, with 8 bases between the two ends. Germline V gives CDR1 SGHVS, CDR2 FQNEAQ. The CDR3 totals 14 residues. As DNA, the CDR3 is TGTGCCAGCAGCTTAGCCAGGGCCCCCGGGGAGCTGTTTTTT. As protein: CASSLARAPGELFF.

The rearrangement links TRBV29-1 to TRBJ1-2, with 9 bases that match TRBD1. The CDR3 runs to 11 residues. The germline V gene has CDR1 SQVTM and CDR2 ANQGSEA. The junction had 4 bases not matched to a gene; V was cut back by 7 bases and J by 7 bases. For the CDR3, the DNA is TGCAGCGGAGAACAGGGGGCTGGCTACACCTTC. Amino acid sequence: CSGEQGAGYTF.

This clonotype was found many times. This chain links TRBV7-9 with TRBJ1-1, with D maybe TRBD1 (6 bases). Trimming removed 1 base at V and 6 bases at J, with 15 bases between. CDR3 length: 15 residues. Germline values: CDR1 SEHNR, CDR2 FQNEAQ (reference sequence). Written as DNA, the CDR3 is TGTGCCAGCAGCTTAGATAAACATTGGGGGCCTGAAGCTTTCTTT. Residues: CASSLDKHWGPEAFF.

The chain couples TRBV20-1 to TRBJ1-5; D is possibly TRBD1 (6 bases). The CDR3 is made up of 13 amino acids. The germline gives CDR1 DFQATT, CDR2 SNEGSKA (reference sequence). V shed 0 bases and J shed 4 bases, with 7 bases lying between them. CDR3 residues: CSARDRGNQPQHF. The CDR3, as DNA: TGCAGTGCTAGAGATAGGGGGAATCAGCCCCAGCATTTT.

This clonotype was recorded many times. This sequence joins TRBV11-2 and TRBJ2-5, with D perhaps matching TRBD2 (6 bases). This CDR3 has 14 residues. Trimming took 5 bases from V and 5 from J, leaving 15 bases between them. The V gene's germline CDR1 is SGHAT and CDR2 FQNNGV. CDR3 loop: CASSPPTGLETQYF. CDR3 sequence (DNA): TGTGCCAGCAGCCCCCCAACGGGACTTGAGACCCAGTACTTC.

This clonotype has only a few counts. This chain joins TRBV29-1 and TRBJ1-1; D unresolved. This CDR3 contains 13 residues. CDR1 and CDR2 (germline): SQVTM, ANQGSEA. V lost 0 bases and J 5 bases, leaving 10 bases between the germline ends. CDR3 nucleotide sequence: TGCAGCGTTGAAGACGGACGGAGGACTGAAGCTTTCTTT. Its translation is CSVEDGRRTEAFF.

As regards this clonotype: Germline and junction disagree at one end, which may indicate a read error. This sequence joins TRBV5-4 and TRBJ2-1; D not certain. This CDR3 region has 11 residues. CDR1 and CDR2 (germline): SGHNT, YYREEE (reference sequence). CDR3 DNA: TGTGCCAGCAGCTCCGTCCCTCGGTTGGTCTTC. Translating it yields CASSSVPRLVF.

The rearrangement links TRBV5-1 to TRBJ2-3; D is uncertain. V was pared by 4 bases and J by 0 bases, with 9 bases between. Germline values: CDR1 SGHRS, CDR2 YFSETQ. The CDR3 totals 14 residues. The CDR3 nucleotides are TGCGCCAGCAGCGTCCAAACTAGCACAGATACGCAGTATTTT. It codes for CASSVQTSTDTQYF. Full variable domain (remainder filled in from reference TRBV5-1 and TRBJ2-3): KAGVTQTPRYLIKTRGQQVTLSCSPISGHRSVSWYQQTPGQGLQFLFEYFSETQRNKGNFPGRFSGRQFSNSRSEMNVSTLELGDSALYLCASSVQTSTDTQYFGPGTRLTVL.

Many counts were recorded for this clonotype. The gene calls are TRBV9 and TRBJ2-3, with 10 bases fitting TRBD2. CDR1 SGDLS and CDR2 YYNGEE come from the germline V gene. Trimming at V came to 4 bases and at J to 2 bases, leaving 7 bases not matched to a gene. This CDR3 spans 16 amino acids. The DNA of the CDR3 is TGTGCCAGCAGCCCCAGGACTAGCGGTATCACAGATACGCAGTATTTT. Protein product: CASSPRTSGITDTQYF.

This clonotype was counted at least ten times. The CDR3 loop is CASSPEQGIAKNIQYF. The CDR3 DNA follows: TGTGCCAGCTCACCGGAACAGGGAATAGCCAAAAACATTCAGTACTTC. The V and J genes are TRBV18 and TRBJ2-4; D is possibly TRBD1 (6 bases). V dropped 3 bases and J dropped 0 bases, with 12 bases sitting between them. Germline CDR1 and CDR2: KGHSH and LQKENI. The CDR3 covers 16 residues.

In this sample, this clonotype turned up many times. CDR3 protein: CSVERGGRGYGYTF. The CDR3 nucleotides read TGCAGCGTTGAGAGGGGCGGCAGGGGCTATGGCTACACCTTC. The chain links TRBV29-1 to TRBJ1-2, with a weak D call TRBD1 (6 bases). From germline, CDR1 is SQVTM and CDR2 ANQGSEA. The CDR3 loop spans 14 amino acids. V was clipped by 3 bases and J by 4 bases, with 15 bases between them. The variable domain in full, with the rest retrieved from reference TRBV29-1 and TRBJ1-2, is SAVISQKPSRDICQRGTSLTIQCQVDSQVTMMFWYRQQPGQSLTLIATANQGSEATYESGFVIDKFPISRPNLTFSTLTVSNMSPEDSSIYLCSVERGGRGYGYTFGSGTRLTVV.